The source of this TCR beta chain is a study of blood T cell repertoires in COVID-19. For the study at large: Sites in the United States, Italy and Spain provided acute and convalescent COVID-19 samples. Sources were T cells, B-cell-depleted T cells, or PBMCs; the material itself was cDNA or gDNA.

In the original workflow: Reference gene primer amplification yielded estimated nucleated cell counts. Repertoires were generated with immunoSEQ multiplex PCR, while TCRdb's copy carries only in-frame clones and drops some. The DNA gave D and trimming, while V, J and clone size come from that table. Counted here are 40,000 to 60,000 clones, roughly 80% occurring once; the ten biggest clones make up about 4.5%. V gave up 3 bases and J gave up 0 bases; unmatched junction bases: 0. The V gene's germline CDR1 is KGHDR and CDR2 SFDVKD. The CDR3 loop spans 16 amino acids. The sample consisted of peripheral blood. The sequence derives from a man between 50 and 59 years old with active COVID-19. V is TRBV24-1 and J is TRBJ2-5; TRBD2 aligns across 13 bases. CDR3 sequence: CATSDGTSGDQETQYF. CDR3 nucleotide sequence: TGTGCCACCAGTGATGGGACTAGCGGGGACCAAGAGACCCAGTACTTC.